This TCR beta chain emerged from a study of OX40 agonist ivuxolimab in advanced cancers. This CDR3 region has 9 residues. Looked up from germline, CDR1 is SQVTM and CDR2 is ANQGSEA. V was trimmed by 3 bases and J by 15 bases, leaving 9 bases between them. This table comes from immunoSEQ multiplex PCR, and its TCRdb copy is limited to in-frame clones, with some not included. This sample has tens of thousands of clones, with 75% to 95% found just once. The chain carries TRBV29-1 and TRBJ2-1; no firm D call. The TCR comes from an adult with an advanced solid tumor such as melanoma, head and neck, liver or kidney cancer. Sample: CD4+ or CD8+ T cells sorted from blood, taken in a trial of the OX40 agonist ivuxolimab. This CDR3 reads CSVEGYPFF. As DNA, the CDR3 is TGCAGCGTTGAGGGCTATCCGTTCTTC.